This T cell receptor beta chain was obtained from a study of OX40 agonist ivuxolimab in advanced cancers. The table came from immunoSEQ multiplex PCR; TCRdb's copy has only in-frame clones and leaves some out. This table has about 58,000 clones, 80% to 90% appearing once. The CDR3 spans 15 residues. The J segment lost 5 bases and the V segment lost 0 bases, leaving 1 base of the junction unmatched. CDR1 and CDR2 from the germline V gene are SGDLS and YYNGEE. The input for sequencing was CD4+ or CD8+ T cells sorted from blood, taken in a trial of the OX40 agonist ivuxolimab. The chain uses TRBV9 and TRBJ2-1, with 11 bases aligning to TRBD2. This sequence was found in an adult with an advanced solid tumor such as melanoma, head and neck, liver or kidney cancer. CDR3 sequence: CASSVVAGGDNEQFF. The DNA of the CDR3 is TGTGCCAGCAGCGTAGTAGCGGGGGGGGACAATGAGCAGTTCTTC.